This TCR beta chain originates from a study of T-cell memory formation after mild COVID-19. Study details: Across donors, TCR clusters were largely donor specific.

This clonotype came up many times. The antigen is not known. V gave up 0 bases and J gave up 8 bases, with 16 bases separating them. Germline V CDR1 and CDR2: LGHNA, YSLEER. The CDR3 has 15 amino acids. Study findings and constraints: Some SARS-CoV-2-responding clones were already detected in memory before infection.

Constant-segment primers were used for 5'RACE, and the resulting TCR alpha and TCR beta cDNA libraries carried sample barcodes and UMIs. TCRdb passed the 5' RACE reads through MiXCR, listing each CDR3 protein once. The table lists 410,000 or so distinct CDR3 sequences, about 25% of them singletons. The clonotype originates from an adult woman who had mild COVID-19 (a few samples of this study predate the infection). Cell type and time point are not known. The chain couples TRBV4-3 to TRBJ1-2; D possibly corresponds to TRBD1 (5 bases). Specimen: PBMCs or a T cell subset sorted from them (not recorded which). The CDR3 DNA sequence: TGCGCCAGCAGCCAAGATAGCAGGGAATTGAGGGGCTACACCTTC. As protein: CASSQDSRELRGYTF.